This T cell receptor (beta chain) was recovered during a study of response to subunit inactivated influenza vaccine. A single record per CDR3 protein comes from TCRdb applying MiXCR to the RT-PCR reads. The sample contains 650,000 to 850,000 distinct CDR3 sequences, over 11% of which appear only once. Trimming removed 3 bases from V and 1 base from J; junction bases left unmatched: 4. This CDR3 contains 15 residues. Germline V gives CDR1 DFQATT, CDR2 SNEGSKA (reference sequence). With regard to this clonotype: What it recognizes is unknown.

Whole-study findings and limits: The authors offered the suggestion that each seasonal influenza vaccination recruits few new T cells.

This clonotype originated in a man aged 45-65 years who received an inactivated influenza vaccine. The sample consisted of PBMCs from blood, taken 14 days before vaccination. This sequence joins TRBV20-1 and TRBJ2-2; 8 bases agree with TRBD2. CDR3 residues: CSARLAGVNTGELFF. The CDR3 DNA follows: TGCAGTGCTAGGCTAGCGGGCGTGAACACCGGGGAGCTGTTTTTT.